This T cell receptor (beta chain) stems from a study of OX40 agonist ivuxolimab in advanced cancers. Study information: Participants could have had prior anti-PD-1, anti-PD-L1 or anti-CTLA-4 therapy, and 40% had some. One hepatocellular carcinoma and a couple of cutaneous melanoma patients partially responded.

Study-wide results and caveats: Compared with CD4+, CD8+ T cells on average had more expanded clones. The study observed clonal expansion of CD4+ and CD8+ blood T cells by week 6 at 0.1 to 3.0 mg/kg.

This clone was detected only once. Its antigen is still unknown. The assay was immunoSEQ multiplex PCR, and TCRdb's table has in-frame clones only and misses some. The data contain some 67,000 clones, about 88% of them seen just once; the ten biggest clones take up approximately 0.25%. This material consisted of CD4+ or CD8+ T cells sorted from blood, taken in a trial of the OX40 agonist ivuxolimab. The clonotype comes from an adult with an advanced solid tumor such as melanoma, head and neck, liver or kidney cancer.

The CDR3 reads CASSTSGRGTDTQYF. In DNA, the CDR3 is TGTGCCAGCAGTACTAGCGGGAGGGGCACAGATACGCAGTATTTT. The chain employs TRBV28 and TRBJ2-3, with TRBD2 matching 13 bases. Trimming took 5 bases from V and 1 from J; bases not matched to a gene: 0. Germline CDR1 MDHEN, CDR2 SYDVKM. The CDR3 runs 15 residues.